This T cell receptor (beta chain) stems from a study of shared clonotypes between healthy human individuals (TCRdb year 2020). Broadly, across the study: The cohort comprised a couple of women and a few men aged 18 to 49 years. Per donor, three plates each were used for CD4 naive and CD4 memory, two for CD8 naive, and one for CD8 memory. Blood TCR repertoires of about five healthy adults were deeply sequenced to estimate repertoire size and the extent of clonotype sharing between individuals. To increase sequencing depth and limit assay-specific biases, TCR repertoire library preparation and sequencing were carried out by different laboratories using diverse techniques. Each donor's leukapheresis produced roughly between about 0.9 and 9.5 billion PBMCs. General study outcomes and caveats: Clonotypes shared by all four sorted-subset donors showed higher generation probabilities than non-shared clonotypes. Rarefaction of sorted-subset datasets indicated incomplete sequencing despite the large sequencing depth. When a handful of donors were compared, the shared fraction of clonotypes was about 5% for naive CD4, about 4% for naive CD8, about 2.5% for memory CD4, and 0.3% to 0.5% for memory CD8. The genetic and exposure-history diversity represented was limited by the small number of donors. Larger estimated clonotype richness was generally found for naive subsets than for memory subsets. Only blood was sampled, and tissue TCR repertoires likely differ from those in blood. Pairwise subsampling indicated that sequencing depth was expected to affect the degree of clonotype sharing among donors.

Using the deep immunoSEQ assay, TCR CDR3 regions were amplified from genomic DNA by multiplex PCR. Genomic DNA extracted from each cell subset was distributed evenly over all wells of several immunoSEQ 96-well plates, and each plate served as one replicate. For sorted subsets, about 200 ng genomic DNA, equal to 25,000 to 35,000 T cell genomes, was loaded into each replicate PCR. The purified libraries were quantified using a Qubit 3.0 fluorometer, sized with a Bioanalyzer 2100, and then quantified again using the KAPA Library Quantification kit. A separate single-read 150-cycle Illumina NextSeq 550 flow cell was used to sequence each immunoSEQ 96-well plate. The original pipeline was this. Because only junctional sequences without quality scores were contained in the immunoSEQ output, filtering matching that applied to full-length reads could not be performed. To assign V/J genes and CDR3, sequences were annotated using PyIR, a Python wrapper for IgBLAST v1.9, with IMGT germline references. Reads with weak V/J assignments (E-value above 1e-6), missing CDR3, stop codons, out-of-frame junctions, or ambiguous translated residues were removed. V3J clonotypes were defined by identical inferred V gene, J gene, and CDR3 amino acid sequence. The percentage overlap between two repertoires was calculated by dividing the number of shared unique clonotypes by the size of the smaller repertoire. Three approaches were used to assess repertoire richness: RTK rarefaction, the Chao1 estimator, and Recon v2.1 estimates of unobserved clonotypes. Generation probabilities for all TCRbeta clonotypes obtained by the gDNA method from a few donors were computed using OLGA. In TCRdb, the immuneACCESS table is reduced to in-frame sequences with V and J assigned. These tables do not hold every clone; where another copy was compared, an unresolved V gene accounts for under half, and the others remain unexplained. V, J and clone size are taken as reported in that table, and D and trimming were inferred from the DNA itself. The sample includes about 2.4 million clones, with more than 85% observed a single time. The top ten hold about 0.38% of the sample.

Reading the germline V gene gives CDR1 SGHRS and CDR2 YFSETQ. The CDR3 numbers 16 residues from cysteine through phenylalanine. Only the CDR3 region is kept as DNA, spanning 48 bases read in frame from base 1. After removal of 0 bases from V and 8 bases from J, the junction retains 10 bases not matched to a gene. Healthy HIV-negative adults with no recently reported acute infections or vaccinations were included as donors. Every donor was a Caucasian adult residing in Nashville, Tennessee, USA. CD4+ T cells were enriched by magnetic negative selection, after which naive cells were positively selected on CD45RA and the negative fraction was taken as the memory subset. Blood was collected by leukapheresis, and PBMCs were isolated by Ficoll-Histopaque density gradient centrifugation and then cryopreserved in liquid nitrogen vapor phase. Purity and quantity of every magnetically sorted T cell population were checked by analytical flow cytometry. Genomic DNA was isolated from each sorted fraction and quantified by UV absorbance on a Nanodrop 2000c.

About this clone itself: Its antigen has not been determined. Per-nucleotide qualities are absent, and no much larger clonotype sits a single base away.

The sequence derives from a man aged 18 to 29 in good health. Some clones in this sample may be carry-over from other donors' samples. The receptor chain draws on TRBV5-1 and TRBJ2-1; the central 8 bases match TRBD2. The source material was naive CD4+ T cells from PBMCs. The label giving this sample's cell subset or site can be read as: CD45RA+ positively selected. The CDR3 protein is CASSLGYDGRVDEQFF. The DNA sequence is as follows: TGCGCCAGCAGCTTGGGCTATGACGGGAGGGTGGATGAGCAGTTCTTC.